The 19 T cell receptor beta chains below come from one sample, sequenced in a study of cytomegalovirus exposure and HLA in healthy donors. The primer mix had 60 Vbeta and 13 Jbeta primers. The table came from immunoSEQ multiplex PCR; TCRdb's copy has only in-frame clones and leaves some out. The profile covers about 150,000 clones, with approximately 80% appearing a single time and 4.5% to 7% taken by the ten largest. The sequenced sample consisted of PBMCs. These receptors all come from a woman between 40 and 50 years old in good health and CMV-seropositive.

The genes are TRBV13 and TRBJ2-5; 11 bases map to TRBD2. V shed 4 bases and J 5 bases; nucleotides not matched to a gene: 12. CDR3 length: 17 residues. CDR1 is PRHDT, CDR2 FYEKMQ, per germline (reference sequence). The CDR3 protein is CASSSKNLAGGGETQYF. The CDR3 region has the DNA TGTGCCAGCAGCTCGAAAAATTTAGCGGGAGGGGGTGAGACCCAGTACTTC.

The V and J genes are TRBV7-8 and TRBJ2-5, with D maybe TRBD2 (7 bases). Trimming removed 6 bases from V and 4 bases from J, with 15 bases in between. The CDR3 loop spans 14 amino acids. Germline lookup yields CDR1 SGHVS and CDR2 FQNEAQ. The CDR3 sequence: CASSIRRGGETQYF. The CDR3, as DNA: TGTGCCAGCAGTATTCGAAGGGGGGGAGAGACCCAGTACTTC.

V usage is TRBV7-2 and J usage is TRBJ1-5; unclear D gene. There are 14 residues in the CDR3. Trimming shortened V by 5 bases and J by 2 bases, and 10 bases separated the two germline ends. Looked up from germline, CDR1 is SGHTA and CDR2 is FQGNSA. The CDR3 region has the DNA TGTGCCAGCAGCCCCTACCGGGGCAATCAGCCCCAGCATTTT. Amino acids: CASSPYRGNQPQHF.

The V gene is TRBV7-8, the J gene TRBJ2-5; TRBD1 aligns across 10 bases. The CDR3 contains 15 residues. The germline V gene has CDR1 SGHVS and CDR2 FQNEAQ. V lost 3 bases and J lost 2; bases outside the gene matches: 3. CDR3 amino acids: CASSLGQGWQETQYF. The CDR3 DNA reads TGTGCCAGCAGCTTGGGACAGGGGTGGCAAGAGACCCAGTACTTC.

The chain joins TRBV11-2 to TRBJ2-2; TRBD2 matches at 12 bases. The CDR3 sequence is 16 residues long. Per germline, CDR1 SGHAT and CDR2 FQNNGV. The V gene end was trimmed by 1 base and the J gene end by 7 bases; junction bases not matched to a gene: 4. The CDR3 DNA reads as TGTGCCAGCAGCTTAGGACTAGCGGGGGCGGGCGGGGAGCTGTTTTTT. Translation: CASSLGLAGAGGELFF.

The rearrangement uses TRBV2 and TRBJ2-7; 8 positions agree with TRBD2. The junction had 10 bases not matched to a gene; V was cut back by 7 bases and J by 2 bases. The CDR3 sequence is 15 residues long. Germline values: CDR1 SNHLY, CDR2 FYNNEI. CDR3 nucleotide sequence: TGTGCCAGCAAACCCCCCAGCGGGAGACCCTACGAGCAGTACTTC. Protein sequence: CASKPPSGRPYEQYF. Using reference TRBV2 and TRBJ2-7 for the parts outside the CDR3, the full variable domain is EPEVTQTPSHQVTQMGQEVILRCVPISNHLYFYWYRQILGQKVEFLVSFYNNEISEKSEIFDDQFSVERPDGSNFTLKIRSTKLEDSAMYFCASKPPSGRPYEQYFGPGTRLTVT.

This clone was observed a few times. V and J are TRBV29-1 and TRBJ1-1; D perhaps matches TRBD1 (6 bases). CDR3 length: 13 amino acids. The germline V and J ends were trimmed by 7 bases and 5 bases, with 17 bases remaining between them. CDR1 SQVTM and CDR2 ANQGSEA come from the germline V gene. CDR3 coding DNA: TGCAGCGCTCTTACCTCAGGGGAGACTGAAGCTTTCTTT. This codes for CSALTSGETEAFF. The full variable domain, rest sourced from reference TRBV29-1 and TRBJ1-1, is SAVISQKPSRDICQRGTSLTIQCQVDSQVTMMFWYRQQPGQSLTLIATANQGSEATYESGFVIDKFPISRPNLTFSTLTVSNMSPEDSSIYLCSALTSGETEAFFGQGTRLTVV.

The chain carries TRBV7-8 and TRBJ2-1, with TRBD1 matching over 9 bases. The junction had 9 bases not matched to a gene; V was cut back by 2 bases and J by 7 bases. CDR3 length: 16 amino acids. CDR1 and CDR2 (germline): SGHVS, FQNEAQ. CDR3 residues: CASSLFGGTGRNEQFF. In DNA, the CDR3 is TGTGCCAGCAGCTTATTCGGGGGGACAGGGAGGAATGAGCAGTTCTTC.

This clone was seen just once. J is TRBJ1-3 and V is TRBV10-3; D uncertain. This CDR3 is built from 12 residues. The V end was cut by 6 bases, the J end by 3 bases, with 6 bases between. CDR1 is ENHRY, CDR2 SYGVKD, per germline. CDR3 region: CAIRTDGNTIYF. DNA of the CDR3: TGTGCCATCAGAACAGATGGAAACACCATATATTTT.

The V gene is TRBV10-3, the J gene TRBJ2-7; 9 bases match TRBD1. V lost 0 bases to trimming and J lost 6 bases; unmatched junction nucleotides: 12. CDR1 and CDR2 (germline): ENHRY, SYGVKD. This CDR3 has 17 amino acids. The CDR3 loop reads CAISESQPGQGVSEQYF. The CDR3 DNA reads TGTGCCATCAGTGAGTCACAACCGGGACAGGGAGTTTCCGAGCAGTACTTC.

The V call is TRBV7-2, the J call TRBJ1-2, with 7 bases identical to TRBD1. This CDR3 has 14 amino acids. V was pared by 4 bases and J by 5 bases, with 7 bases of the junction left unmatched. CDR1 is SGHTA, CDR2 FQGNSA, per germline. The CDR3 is CASSSPGQLYGYTF. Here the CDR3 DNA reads TGTGCCAGCAGCTCCCCGGGACAGCTTTATGGCTACACCTTC.

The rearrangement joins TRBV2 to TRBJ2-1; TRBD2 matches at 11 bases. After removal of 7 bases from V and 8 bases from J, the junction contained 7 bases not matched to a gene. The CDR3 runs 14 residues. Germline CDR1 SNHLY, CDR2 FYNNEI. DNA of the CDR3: TGTGCCAGCAAGGTTAGCGGGAGGGCTCATGAGCAGTTCTTC. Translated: CASKVSGRAHEQFF.

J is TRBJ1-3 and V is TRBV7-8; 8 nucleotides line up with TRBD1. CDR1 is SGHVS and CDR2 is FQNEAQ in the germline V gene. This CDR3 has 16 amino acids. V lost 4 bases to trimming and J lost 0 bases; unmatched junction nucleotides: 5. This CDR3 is CASSSITGGSGNTIYF. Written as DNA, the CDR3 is TGTGCCAGCAGCTCAATAACAGGGGGCTCTGGAAACACCATATATTTT.

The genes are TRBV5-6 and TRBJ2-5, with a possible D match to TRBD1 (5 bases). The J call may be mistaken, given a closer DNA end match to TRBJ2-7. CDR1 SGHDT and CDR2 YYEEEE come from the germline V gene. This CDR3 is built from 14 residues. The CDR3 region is CASSLGGMGYEQYF. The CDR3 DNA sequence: TGTGCCAGCAGCTTGGGGGGCATGGGCTACGAGCAGTACTTC.

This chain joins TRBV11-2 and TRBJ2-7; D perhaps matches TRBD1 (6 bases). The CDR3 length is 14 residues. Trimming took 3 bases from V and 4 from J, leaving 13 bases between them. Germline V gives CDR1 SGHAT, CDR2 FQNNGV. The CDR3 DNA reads TGTGCCAGCAGCTTCATCCAGGGGCCATACGAGCAGTACTTC. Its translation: CASSFIQGPYEQYF.

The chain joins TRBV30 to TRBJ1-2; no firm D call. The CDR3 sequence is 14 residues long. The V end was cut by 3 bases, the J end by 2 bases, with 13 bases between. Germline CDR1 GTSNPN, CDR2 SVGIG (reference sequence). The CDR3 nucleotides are TGTGCCTGGAGGGACTCCCAAACGAACTATGGCTACACCTTC. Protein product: CAWRDSQTNYGYTF.

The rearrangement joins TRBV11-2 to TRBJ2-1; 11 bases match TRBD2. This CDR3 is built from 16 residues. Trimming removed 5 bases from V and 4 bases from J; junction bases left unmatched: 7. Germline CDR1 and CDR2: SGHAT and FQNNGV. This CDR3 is CASSSQGLAAYNEQFF. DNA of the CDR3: TGTGCCAGCAGCAGCCAGGGACTAGCGGCTTACAATGAGCAGTTCTTC. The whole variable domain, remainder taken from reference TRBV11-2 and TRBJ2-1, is EAGVAQSPRYKIIEKRQSVAFWCNPISGHATLYWYQQILGQGPKLLIQFQNNGVVDDSQLPKDRFSAERLKGVDSTLKIQPAKLEDSAVYLCASSSQGLAAYNEQFFGPGTRLTVL.

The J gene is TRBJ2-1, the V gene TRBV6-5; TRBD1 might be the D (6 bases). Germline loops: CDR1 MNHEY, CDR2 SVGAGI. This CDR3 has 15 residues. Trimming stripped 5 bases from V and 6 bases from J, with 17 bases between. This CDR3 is CASSQDRYGGNEQFF. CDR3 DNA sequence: TGTGCCAGCAGTCAAGACAGGTATGGGGGCAATGAGCAGTTCTTC.

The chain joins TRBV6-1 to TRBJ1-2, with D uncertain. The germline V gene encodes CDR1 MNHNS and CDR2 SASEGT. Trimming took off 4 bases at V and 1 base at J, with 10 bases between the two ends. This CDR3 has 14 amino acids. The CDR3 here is CASSGTTSNYGYTF. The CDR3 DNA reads TGTGCCAGCAGTGGGACTACAAGTAACTATGGCTACACCTTC.